The sequence of this T cell receptor (beta chain) was determined in a study of blood T cells in healthy people across ages (dated by TCRdb to about 2015). With regard to the full study: In model experiments, template switching captured about one uniquely barcoded TCR beta cDNA molecule for every two T cells. Age-related changes in TCR beta repertoire diversity were measured in the study by deep sequencing normalized with unique cDNA molecular identifiers. Four age groups were formed from the donors: young (average about 16 years), middle-aged (just under 40), aged (more than 55) and long-lived (approximately 80). Using the same blood draw, the study looked at two additional independent replicas of 1 million unique cDNA reads for two donors, one aged 18 to 29 and the other aged 80 or older. What the work shows at the level of the full study, not this receptor alone: A strong correlation was found between observed TCR beta diversity and the percentage of naive T cells measured by flow cytometry. As age increased, observed TCR beta diversity per million T cells dropped in a roughly linear way, and a significant reduction was already evident by age roughly 40. Donor CMV infection status was unknown, potentially confounding age-related changes in expanded clonotypes. Estimates of total diversity from one million sequenced T cells were regarded as lower bounds and underestimates. Conclusive comparison of naive and antigen-experienced compartments was prevented by the profiling of bulk unsorted PBMCs. Compared with the aged group, the long-lived group had more naive CD4+ T cells, fewer expanded clones and increased TCR diversity, a pattern suggesting age selection.

The donors were roughly 39 Caucasian individuals from Russia, aged roughly 6 to 100 years, who were systemically healthy. Each donor gave around 9.5 milliliters of peripheral blood, collected into EDTA-treated Vacutainer tubes. PBMCs were isolated by Ficoll-Paque density-gradient centrifugation, with at least 6 million obtained per sample. Total RNA, at least 6 micrograms per sample, was extracted from PBMCs with Trizol reagent. For every donor, an aliquot of PBMCs went through flow cytometry to measure the percentages of naive CD45RAhigh/CD27high T cells. This clonotype occurred a few times. Its antigen is currently not known. Relative to the germline gene, one junction end is altered; a read error may explain this. Libraries were prepared through 5' RACE. Sequencing used an Illumina HiSeq 2500. A second PCR of about 6 to 11 cycles was performed with a sample-barcoded 5' primer and a J-beta primer mix. A unique molecular identifier was introduced onto each TCR beta cDNA molecule by a template-switch 5' adaptor carrying 12 random nucleotides. Each sample yielded at least 3 million CDR3-containing paired-end reads. First-strand cDNA was synthesized from all RNA with the Mint cDNA synthesis kit, primed by a TRBC-specific oligonucleotide. Following uracil-DNA glycosylase treatment, a first 18-cycle PCR with universal primers M1SS and BC2_uni_R was performed on all cDNA. Processing in the source paper ran as follows. For normalization, 1 million high-quality reads, each with a distinct molecular identifier, were randomly selected from each sample. Reads with shared molecular identifiers were discarded instead of being binned into consensus sequences. MiTCR, run with a Q25 quality threshold and the strictest error-elimination algorithm, handled CDR3 identification, clonotype clustering and error correction. A nonparametric unseen species model with Euler transformation was used to estimate lower-bound total TCR beta diversity. The public reads were quality trimmed at Q25 with fastp and then assembled into clones with MiXCR by TCRdb, keeping productive beta chains. When rows share a CDR3 protein, they turn into one entry using the most common DNA and genes. The V and J calls were determined by TCRdb, not by the authors. The sample table shows roughly 800,000 distinct CDR3 sequences, and 20% to 30% are seen once. 3.7% of the sample lies in the top ten.

The germline V gene encodes CDR1 SNHLY and CDR2 FYNNEI. The CDR3 runs 10 residues from the cysteine to the phenylalanine. The entry retains the CDR3 DNA only, 30 bases that are in frame from base 1. Separately, the same data were catalogued under a study of T cells of mothers and their children. Looking at the second paper: The donors were nine systemically healthy Caucasian individuals, made up of three mothers and their six children. cDNA synthesis used all of the extracted RNA, with 1.5 ug of RNA in each 15 ul reaction. In the second PCR, the M1S primer added sample barcodes and 2-4 random nucleotides. More than 8 million TCR beta CDR3 reads were obtained from each mother, and about 3 million reads were obtained from each child. In both related and unrelated pairs, thymic selection shapes the output of TCR recombination in a similar way, with inherited differences having only a minor effect. Normalized repertoire overlap in related mother-child pairs was always slightly higher than in unrelated mother-child pairs, but the difference was never significant. No persistent microchimeric T cell clones were detected, at a sensitivity of roughly 96 clones per million clonotypes. Deep NGS was used in the study to compare the TCR beta repertoires of mothers and children and to look for features that separate related mother-child pairs from unrelated individuals. On average, the children were about 10 +/- 4 years old, while the mothers were roughly 36 +/- 4 years old. After adapter ligation with NEBNext reagents, the libraries were sequenced on Illumina HiSeq 2000 with 100+100 nt paired-end reads. To avoid cross-contamination, the mother libraries and the child libraries were prepared a month apart and sequenced in separate runs. For each donor, between roughly 500,000 and 2,100,000 distinct TCR beta clonotypes were identified. Naive TCR beta clonotypes were estimated from low-frequency clonotypes matched to each donor's FACS-determined naive share, without sorting.

The chain is made from TRBV2 and TRBJ2-1, with the D gene too uncertain to name. The origin of this receptor is a boy between 10 and 17 years old in good health. Sequenced sample: blood. The sequence in DNA is TGTGCCAGCATATTGGTGAGTCTGTACTTC. This yields the protein CASILVSLYF.